The 18 T cell receptor beta chains in this list originate from one sample, sequenced in a study of blood T cell repertoires in COVID-19. Repertoires were generated with immunoSEQ multiplex PCR, while TCRdb's copy carries only in-frame clones and drops some. This table has fewer than 250,000 clones, about 91% appearing once. The sample taken for sequencing was PBMCs or T cells enriched from blood (not recorded which). The receptors derive from a woman aged 50 to 60 with acute COVID-19.

V and J are TRBV11-2 and TRBJ1-1, with 10 bases that match TRBD1. The V gene end was trimmed by 4 bases and the J gene end by 0 bases; junction bases not matched to a gene: 2. The CDR3 spans 15 residues. Germline loops: CDR1 SGHAT, CDR2 FQNNGV. CDR3 DNA sequence: TGTGCCAGCAGCTGGGACAGGGGAATGAACACTGAAGCTTTCTTT. Residues: CASSWDRGMNTEAFF.

The CDR3 is CASSRWGQGGNEQFF. CDR3 in DNA: TGTGCCAGTAGTCGTTGGGGACAGGGTGGAAATGAGCAGTTCTTC. The chain is built from TRBV19 and TRBJ2-1; 9 bases are shared with TRBD1. Germline CDR1 and CDR2: LNHDA and SQIVND (reference sequence). V lost 5 bases to trimming and J lost 7 bases; unmatched junction nucleotides: 9. There are 15 residues in the CDR3. Full variable domain (missing parts from reference TRBV19 and TRBJ2-1): DGGITQSPKYLFRKEGQNVTLSCEQNLNHDAMYWYRQDPGQGLRLIYYSQIVNDFQKGDIAEGYSVSREKKESFPLTVTSAQKNPTAFYLCASSRWGQGGNEQFFGPGTRLTVL.

This chain uses TRBV12-3 or TRBV12-4 with TRBJ2-7; maybe TRBD1 (6 bases). The CDR3 spans 13 residues. Trimming pared 6 bases from V and 1 base from J, leaving 10 bases between. The CDR3 reads CASRRTGSYEQYF. In DNA, the CDR3 is TGTGCCAGCAGGCGAACAGGGTCCTACGAGCAGTACTTC.

V gene TRBV5-1 combines with J gene TRBJ2-2, with 12 positions matching TRBD1. The CDR3 consists of 14 residues. Germline V gene sequence: CDR1 SGHRS, CDR2 YFSETQ. Unmatched junction bases numbered 4, after V lost 4 bases and J lost 9 bases. The CDR3, as DNA: TGCGCCAGCAGCCCCGGGACAGGGGGCAGGGAGCTGTTTTTT. This encodes CASSPGTGGRELFF.

The chain employs TRBV7-9 and TRBJ2-5; D is perhaps TRBD1 (6 bases). V shed 7 bases and J shed 2 bases, with 11 bases lying between them. Germline V gives CDR1 SEHNR, CDR2 FQNEAQ (reference sequence). The CDR3 consists of 13 residues. CDR3 sequence: CASNDRNQETQYF. Written as DNA, the CDR3 is TGTGCCAGCAACGACAGGAATCAAGAGACCCAGTACTTC.

The CDR3 sequence: CASSLLETYEQYF. Written as DNA, the CDR3 is TGTGCCAGCTCACTGCTGGAGACCTACGAGCAGTACTTC. The chain recombines TRBV18 with TRBJ2-7, with D unresolved. Trimming removed 4 bases from V and 2 bases from J, with 9 bases in between. This CDR3 has 13 residues. Germline V gene sequence: CDR1 KGHSH, CDR2 LQKENI.

In this sample, this clone turned up a few times. The V gene is TRBV21-1, the J gene TRBJ2-1; TRBD2 is the table's D call, not checked against the DNA. TRBV21-1 is deemed a pseudogene. The CDR3 is 17 residues long. The CDR3 loop reads CASSMFGGGCSYNEQFF. DNA of the CDR3: TGTGCCAGCAGCATGTTTGGCGGGGGTTGCTCCTACAATGAGCAGTTCTTC.

J is TRBJ2-1 and V is TRBV4-1; D possibly corresponds to TRBD2 (6 bases). Per the germline V gene, CDR1 is MGHRA and CDR2 is YSYEKL. There are 16 residues in the CDR3. The germline V and J ends were trimmed by 7 bases and 1 base, with 17 bases remaining between them. As DNA, the CDR3 is TGCGCCAGCACTTTGCGGGATCTTCAATCCTACAATGAGCAGTTCTTC. Protein: CASTLRDLQSYNEQFF.

The genes are TRBV10-2 and TRBJ2-1; 8 bases map to TRBD2. V trimming: 6 bases; J trimming: 4 bases; junction bases outside the gene matches: 5. CDR1 and CDR2 from the germline V gene are WSHSY and SAAADI. The CDR3 loop spans 14 amino acids. Here the CDR3 reads CASRETSEYNEQFF. CDR3 DNA sequence: TGCGCCAGCAGAGAGACTAGCGAGTACAATGAGCAGTTCTTC.

This sequence joins TRBV29-1 and TRBJ2-6; 7 bases line up with TRBD1. V was pared by 4 bases and J by 0 bases, with 3 bases of the junction left unmatched. Looked up from germline, CDR1 is SQVTM and CDR2 is ANQGSEA. The CDR3 spans 15 residues. The CDR3 loop reads CSVGDSLSGANVLTF. CDR3 DNA: TGCAGCGTTGGGGACAGCCTCTCTGGGGCCAACGTCCTGACTTTC.

This sequence joins TRBV5-1 and TRBJ1-1, with unresolved D. This CDR3 is 14 amino acids long. Germline assignment: CDR1 SGHRS and CDR2 YFSETQ. Trimming removed 7 bases from V and 0 bases from J, with 13 bases in between. DNA of the CDR3: TGCGCCAGCCGACCGACCAGCGTGAACACTGAAGCTTTCTTT. This gives the protein CASRPTSVNTEAFF.

This clone was detected a few times. The chain uses TRBV5-1 and TRBJ1-1, with 10 bases that match TRBD1. Germline trimming cut 6 bases from V and 6 bases from J; bases unmatched to any gene: 5. Germline values: CDR1 SGHRS, CDR2 YFSETQ. The CDR3 length is 13 residues. For the CDR3, the DNA is TGCGCCAGCAAGCAGGGACAGGGGCCTGAAGCTTTCTTT. This sequence encodes CASKQGQGPEAFF.

V and J are TRBV28 and TRBJ2-7, with 8 nucleotides matching TRBD2. Germline V gene lookup returns CDR1 MDHEN and CDR2 SYDVKM. CDR3 size: 14 residues. Trimming took 2 bases from V and 2 from J; bases not matched to a gene: 2. The CDR3 here is CASSLTSGTYEQYF. The CDR3 DNA follows: TGTGCCAGCAGTTTAACTAGCGGTACCTACGAGCAGTACTTC.

The chain uses TRBV11-2 and TRBJ1-1, with a possible D match to TRBD1 (6 bases). Trimming stripped 4 bases from V and 1 base from J, with 13 bases between. Germline CDR1 is SGHAT and CDR2 is FQNNGV. The CDR3 runs 15 residues. The CDR3 protein is CASSSAGHSNTEAFF. The CDR3 coding sequence is TGTGCCAGCAGCTCAGCGGGACACTCGAACACTGAAGCTTTCTTT.

This clone was counted between two and nine times. J is TRBJ1-2 and V is TRBV5-1; 7 bases agree with TRBD1. Germline CDR1 is SGHRS and CDR2 is YFSETQ. The trim removed 4 bases at V and 6 bases at J, leaving 6 bases unmatched. The CDR3 has 13 residues. CDR3 coding DNA: TGCGCCAGCAGCCTCCCAGGGGGTGATGGCTACACCTTC. Its translation: CASSLPGGDGYTF.

The gene calls are TRBV28 and TRBJ1-1; D ambiguous. CDR3 size: 11 residues. Trimming took off 3 bases at V and 8 bases at J, with 7 bases between the two ends. The V gene's germline CDR1 is MDHEN and CDR2 SYDVKM. CDR3 protein: CASSLSQEAFF. CDR3 sequence (DNA): TGTGCCAGCAGTTTGTCTCAGGAAGCTTTCTTT.

The chain is built from TRBV15 and TRBJ2-7; TRBD1 agrees at 8 bases. Trimming took 5 bases from V and 6 from J; bases not matched to a gene: 12. The CDR3 loop spans 15 amino acids. Germline V gene data show CDR1 as LNHNV and CDR2 as YYDKDF (reference sequence). The CDR3 DNA reads TGTGCCACCAGCTCTGACAGGGGACTTGCTCGCGAGCAGTACTTC. Translating gives CATSSDRGLAREQYF.

V usage is TRBV7-9 and J usage is TRBJ2-3; 8 bases map to TRBD2. After removal of 4 bases from V and 2 bases from J, the junction contained 11 bases not matched to a gene. Germline CDR1 reads SEHNR; CDR2 reads FQNEAQ (reference sequence). The CDR3 totals 17 residues. The CDR3 sequence: CASSSPGVAGNTDTQYF. DNA of the CDR3: TGTGCCAGCAGCTCCCCCGGGGTAGCGGGGAACACAGATACGCAGTATTTT.